This T cell receptor beta chain was sequenced during a study of technical replicates of blood from several donors. TCRdb's copy holds only in-frame clones and misses some; the assay was immunoSEQ multiplex PCR. The sample contains roughly 60,000 clones, 75% to 90% of which appear only once. The CDR3 contains 17 residues. Trimming took off 0 bases at V and 5 bases at J, with 19 bases between the two ends. Germline V gene lookup returns CDR1 MGHRA and CDR2 YSYEKL. Sequencing input: PBMCs. This receptor was identified in a human donor in good health. Some clones in this sample may be carry-over from other donors' samples. The rearrangement uses TRBV4-1 and TRBJ2-5; the D gene is possibly TRBD1 (6 bases). The CDR3 is CASSQDTRGRSSETQYF. CDR3 nucleotides: TGCGCCAGCAGCCAAGATACCAGGGGTAGGTCGTCGGAGACCCAGTACTTC.